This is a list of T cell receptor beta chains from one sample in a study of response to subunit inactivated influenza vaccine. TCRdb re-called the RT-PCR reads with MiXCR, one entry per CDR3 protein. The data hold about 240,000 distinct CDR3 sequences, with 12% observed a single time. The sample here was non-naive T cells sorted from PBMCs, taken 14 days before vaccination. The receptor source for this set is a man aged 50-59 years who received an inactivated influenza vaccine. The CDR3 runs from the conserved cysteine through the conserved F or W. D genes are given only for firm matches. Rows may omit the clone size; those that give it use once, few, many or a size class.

TGTGCCAGCAGTAGACTAGCGGGAGGGAAGGGCGATACGCAGTATTTT	CASSRLAGGKGDTQYF	TRBD2	TRBV7-6	TRBJ2-3	.
TGTGCCAGCAGCTTAGCAGACTACGAGCAGTACTTC	CASSLADYEQYF	.	TRBV5-8	TRBJ2-7	.
TGTGCCAGCAGCCAAAAGTCCACAGATACGCAGTATTTT	CASSQKSTDTQYF	.	TRBV16	TRBJ2-3	many
TGTGCCCCCGAGACTACCAGGAGCTCTGGGGCCAACGTCCTGACTTTC	CAPETTRSSGANVLTF	.	TRBV7-9	TRBJ2-6	.
TGCGCCAGCAGCTTGGAGGTGGGTACCTACGAGCAGTACTTC	CASSLEVGTYEQYF	.	TRBV5-1	TRBJ2-7	few
TGTGCCAGCAGCTTGGGGGCGAAGGAGACCCAGTACTTC	CASSLGAKETQYF	.	TRBV7-2	TRBJ2-5	many
TGCGCCAGCAGCTTGGGACAGGCTACTAGCACAGATACGCAGTATTTT	CASSLGQATSTDTQYF	.	TRBV5-1	TRBJ2-3	many
TGTGCCAGCAGCGTGCGGACTAGCGGGGGGGCAACAGATACGCAGTATTTT	CASSVRTSGGATDTQYF	TRBD2	TRBV5-6	TRBJ2-3	few
TGTGCCAGCAGCTTAGCGACGGCCTACGAGCAGTACTTC	CASSLATAYEQYF	.	TRBV7-2	TRBJ2-7	many
TGTGCCAGCAGCCAACTAGGGGGCTACAATGAGCAGTTCTTC	CASSQLGGYNEQFF	.	TRBV3-1	TRBJ2-1	many
TGTGCCAGCAGTGGCCCGGGACTAGGCGTTACCGGGGAGCTGTTTTTT	CASSGPGLGVTGELFF	TRBD2	TRBV2	TRBJ2-2	few
TGTGCCAGCAGCCAAAATTACGACCCCTCCAATGAGCAGTTCTTC	CASSQNYDPSNEQFF	.	TRBV3-1	TRBJ2-1	.
TGCAGTGCTCAAAGCCTACAGGGAGGGAACTATGGCTACACCTTC	CSAQSLQGGNYGYTF	.	TRBV20-1	TRBJ1-2	many
TGCGCCAGCAGCTCCTCCGTCAACTACGAGCAGTACTTC	CASSSSVNYEQYF	.	TRBV5-1	TRBJ2-7	few
TGTGCCAGCTCACTCGACCCGAACACTGAAGCTTTCTTT	CASSLDPNTEAFF	.	TRBV18	TRBJ1-1	many
TGTGCCAGCAGTTCGAACAGGGCTTGGACTGAAGCTTTCTTT	CASSSNRAWTEAFF	.	TRBV6-5	TRBJ1-1	few
TGTGCCAGCAGTAATGGGGACAGGGGGCCTGAGCAGTTCTTC	CASSNGDRGPEQFF	TRBD1	TRBV12-3/TRBV12-4	TRBJ2-1	.
TGTGCCAGCAGTTACTCGCGACTAGCGGGAGACTACACCGGGGAGCTGTTTTTT	CASSYSRLAGDYTGELFF	TRBD2	TRBV6-2/TRBV6-3	TRBJ2-2	few
TGTGCCAGCGAAAAAGCTGGGGCCAACGTCCTGACTTTC	CASEKAGANVLTF	.	TRBV19	TRBJ2-6	.
TGTGCCAGCAGCTCCCCGTGGAGCGGGACGTTCGGGGAGACCCAGTACTTC	CASSSPWSGTFGETQYF	TRBD2	TRBV11-2	TRBJ2-5	many
TGCAGCGTGACGGACAGGGTTAGTGAAAAACTGTTTTTT	CSVTDRVSEKLFF	TRBD1	TRBV29-1	TRBJ1-4	many